The sequence of this T cell receptor (beta chain) was determined in a study of T cells in Graves' hyperthyroidism and ophthalmopathy (dated by TCRdb to the late 2010s). Regarding the research as a whole: Peripheral blood was collected at initial diagnosis, before any treatment. According to the paper, TCR Vbeta CDR3 sequencing was carried out on 135 peripheral blood samples, which came from under 50 ophthalmopathy, under 85 hyperthyroidism and about 17 progressor patients. The 100 discovery patients were divided at random into training and test sets in a 7:3 ratio. To identify TCR V-J signatures that set the groups apart, the researchers used a discovery cohort of 95 to 100 patients, made up of fewer than 50 with Graves' ophthalmopathy and 57 with stable Graves' hyperthyroidism. Prospective prediction of ophthalmopathy was tested in an independent validation cohort consisting of 18 hyperthyroidism patients and 15 to 17 patients who later progressed to ophthalmopathy. After blood sampling, hyperthyroidism patients were treated with methimazole at a starting dose of 30 mg daily, and ophthalmopathy patients were treated with high-dose intravenous methylprednisolone. In more than five Graves' hyperthyroidism patients, the study also compared T-cell repertoires from thyroid tissue with T-cell repertoires from blood.

A patient counted as having stable Graves' hyperthyroidism if no progression to ophthalmopathy occurred over 18 months of follow-up. Hyperthyroidism patients were aged 18 to 65 years and newly diagnosed, with disease duration of less than 2 months. Patients with uncontrolled infections, other autoimmune diseases, pregnancy or lactation were excluded. Clinical symptoms, serum thyroxine and TRAb, thyroid ultrasound, and orbital computed tomography formed the basis for the diagnoses. Ficoll-Paque density gradient centrifugation was used to isolate PBMCs from 10 ml of fresh peripheral blood. Trizol reagent was used to extract total RNA, and RNA quality was then checked on an Agilent 2100 Bioanalyzer. Amplification of TCR beta CDR3 regions was carried out from RNA transcripts. A first-round RT-PCR of the TCR CDR3 used the HTBI primer set with the Qiagen OneStep RT-PCR kit. Libraries were constructed in a second round of multiplex PCR, after which size selection and purification were performed. Paired-end sequencing of the libraries was performed with 100 bp reads on an Illumina HiSeq2000. On the authors' methods: SOAPnuke was used to process the raw data, with reads discarded if the reads contained adapters or uncalled bases, had a mean Phred below 15, or lacked an exact constant-primer or identifier match. COPE v1.2.5 was used to merge the high-quality paired reads, and each unique nucleotide sequence was defined as a clonotype. Clonotypes were aligned to IMGT TRBV, TRBD and TRBJ reference segments using MiTCR v1.1. Only V-J combinations with frequency above 0.0001, covering 99.2% of repertoires, were analysed. A TCS score was defined as the ratio between F50 (clonal expansion) and ExV (chaos), using BLOSUM62-based TCRdist between CDR3 peptides within each V-J. Welch's t-statistics and random forest reduced approximately 520 V-J features to 13, which were used in a naive Bayes classifier (R e1071). The public reads were reprocessed in TCRdb via fastp at Q25 and MiXCR, keeping in-frame beta chains. Rows with a matching CDR3 protein are joined into one entry that keeps the most common DNA and genes. TCRdb, not the authors, supplied the V and J calls. The sample profile shows about 210,000 distinct CDR3 sequences; 15% to 20% of them were found once. The ten largest clones capture 50% of the sample.

This clonotype has at least ten counts. Its antigen is not yet known. No base quality information exists; no much larger clone differs at one position. Based on the germline V gene (reference sequence), the CDR1 and CDR2 sequences are GTSNPN and SVGIG. CDR3 length: 14 amino acids, cysteine to phenylalanine. The sequence is cut down to CDR3 DNA, 42 bases in frame from base 1. Clipping removes 3 bases from V and 4 bases from J, with 7 as the unmatched junction base count. What the research found in general, with its limitations: Most expanded thyroid clonotypes (frequency above 0.001) were also detected in blood, suggesting blood repertoires may reflect thyroid immune responses. Sample size was not statistically predetermined, and blinding of investigators to group allocation was not performed. In validation, the model predicted progression to ophthalmopathy with over 65% sensitivity and around 72% specificity, a median of 6.5 months before onset. Ophthalmopathy was separated from stable hyperthyroidism by a 13 V-J signature model, with about 86% sensitivity and roughly 81% specificity obtained in cross-validation and 80%/75% obtained in testing.

The receptor was isolated from a man aged 50-59 years with Graves' hyperthyroidism. Recombination linked TRBV30 to TRBJ2-7, and 9 junctional nucleotides match TRBD1. The specimen sequenced was blood. The CDR3 has the sequence CAWRDPGQGYEQYF. The nucleotide sequence reads as follows: TGTGCCTGGAGGGACCCCGGACAGGGGTACGAGCAGTACTTC.